A selection of T cell receptor beta chains follows, all from one sample in a study of T cells in Graves' hyperthyroidism and ophthalmopathy. MiXCR, run by TCRdb on the multiplex PCR reads, gives a single entry per CDR3 protein. The sample shows 450,000 to 650,000 distinct CDR3 sequences, about a fifth of them seen only once. Sequenced: blood. The receptor source for this set is a man aged 18 to 29 with Graves' hyperthyroidism. The CDR3 runs from the conserved cysteine through the conserved F or W. The D gene is left open where the match is weak. Only some rows state a clone size, as once, few, many or a class for expanded clones.

clone size	J gene	D gene	V gene	CDR3 DNA	CDR3 protein
.	TRBJ2-7	.	TRBV25-1	TGTGCCAGCAGTGGGTCGGGAACCGCTTACGAGCAGTACTTC	CASSGSGTAYEQYF
.	TRBJ2-5	.	TRBV4-1	TGCGCCAGCAGCCAAGTTTTCCAGGAGGGGACCCAGTACTTC	CASSQVFQEGTQYF
few	TRBJ2-5	.	TRBV10-3	TGTGCCATCAGCGAAGGGGGACCTGGAGAGACCCAGTACTTC	CAISEGGPGETQYF
.	TRBJ1-2	.	TRBV12-3/TRBV12-4	TGTGCCAGCAGTCTATCGCGGAGTGGCTACACCTTC	CASSLSRSGYTF
once	TRBJ2-5	TRBD2	TRBV10-3	TGTGCCATCAGTGATGGCGGGAGGACCCAAGAGACCCAGTACTTC	CAISDGGRTQETQYF
many	TRBJ2-7	.	TRBV30	TGTGCCTGGAGCGGGGGGCTCTACGAGCAGTACTTC	CAWSGGLYEQYF
many	TRBJ1-5	TRBD1	TRBV7-8	TGTGCCAGCAGCTTAGCGCAAGGACAGGCTAGCAATCAGCCCCAGCATTTT	CASSLAQGQASNQPQHF
once	TRBJ2-7	TRBD2	TRBV6-1	TGTGCCAGCAGACCGGGGGGGCTTATGTACGAGCAGTACTTC	CASRPGGLMYEQYF
many	TRBJ1-5	TRBD1	TRBV2	TGTGCCAGCAGCCCCGTAGACAGGGGGCACGGAACTCAGCCCCAGCATTTT	CASSPVDRGHGTQPQHF
.	TRBJ1-1	TRBD1	TRBV9	TGTGCCAGCAGCCCCCGGGGACAGATGAACACTGAAGCTTTCTTT	CASSPRGQMNTEAFF
few	TRBJ2-5	TRBD2	TRBV20-1	TGCAGTCCGGGCACTAGCGGGAGCGTAGGGACCCAGTACTTC	CSPGTSGSVGTQYF
.	TRBJ1-2	TRBD1	TRBV6-5	TGTGCCAGCAGTTTAGGGACAGGGGGCGCGTTTGGCTACACCTTC	CASSLGTGGAFGYTF
few	TRBJ1-1	TRBD1	TRBV19	TGTGCCAGTAGCGACAGGGTCGTTTCTGAAGCTTTCTTT	CASSDRVVSEAFF
many	TRBJ2-7	.	TRBV2	TGTGCCAGCAGTGAAGGTGGGCAGTACTTC	CASSEGGQYF
.	TRBJ2-2	TRBD1	TRBV12-3/TRBV12-4	TGTGCCAGCACCCCGGGACAGGGGGCCACCGGGGAGCTGTTTTTT	CASTPGQGATGELFF
many	TRBJ1-5	TRBD1	TRBV20-1	TGCAGTGCTAGCAAGGGGGCTAGCAATCAGCCCCAGCATTTT	CSASKGASNQPQHF
many	TRBJ2-7	.	TRBV4-1	TGCGCCAGCAGCCGCCCAACGGCAGGCTACGAGCAGTACTTC	CASSRPTAGYEQYF
.	TRBJ2-4	TRBD1	TRBV6-1	TGTGCCAGCAGTGGGGGTGGGAGGACAGGGGGATTAGGCATTCAGTACTTC	CASSGGGRTGGLGIQYF
few	TRBJ1-2	.	TRBV6-5	TGTGCCAGCAGTTCTAATCTACCTCCTGACTATGGCTACACCTTC	CASSSNLPPDYGYTF
few	TRBJ2-5	TRBD2	TRBV24-1	TGTGCCACCAGTGATAGGGTAGCGGGGGCACAAGAGACCCAGTACTTC	CATSDRVAGAQETQYF